These 17 T cell receptor beta chains were sequenced from one sample in a study of PD-1 blockade in classical Hodgkin lymphoma. Only in-frame clones appear in the TCRdb table, and some are missing; sequencing was by immunoSEQ multiplex PCR. The sample holds 70,000 or so clones; 93% are singletons and the top ten take about 2.6%. Documented time point: newly diagnosed, previously untreated cHL patient sample. Sequencing used peripheral blood mononuclear cells (PBMCs). Receptor source: a human donor with classical Hodgkin lymphoma.

The rearrangement uses TRBV7-8 and TRBJ1-2, with D maybe TRBD1 (5 bases). Trimming removed 5 bases from V and 8 bases from J, with 15 bases in between. This CDR3 region has 13 residues. The germline V gene has CDR1 SGHVS and CDR2 FQNEAQ. The CDR3 region is CASSPWRGEGYTF. The CDR3 region has the DNA TGTGCCAGCAGCCCGTGGAGAGGGGAAGGCTACACCTTC.

The chain couples TRBV7-8 to TRBJ2-7; TRBD1 agrees at 7 bases. V trimming: 3 bases; J trimming: 3 bases; junction bases outside the gene matches: 5. From germline, CDR1 is SGHVS and CDR2 FQNEAQ. The CDR3 totals 14 residues. CDR3 loop: CASSFGTEYYEQYF. DNA for the CDR3: TGTGCCAGCAGCTTCGGGACAGAATACTACGAGCAGTACTTC.

The chain's CDR3 is CASMDLNTEAFF. The CDR3 region has the DNA TGTGCCAGTATGGACCTGAACACTGAAGCTTTCTTT. This sequence joins TRBV6-5 and TRBJ1-1; no firm D call. This CDR3 spans 12 amino acids. Germline V gene lookup returns CDR1 MNHEY and CDR2 SVGAGI. V gave up 9 bases and J gave up 0 bases, with 8 bases separating them.

V is TRBV5-8 and J is TRBJ2-5, with 7 bases matching TRBD2. V shed 4 bases and J 1 base; nucleotides not matched to a gene: 13. The CDR3 sequence is 17 residues long. CDR1 and CDR2 from the germline V gene are SGHTS and YDEGEE. CDR3 residues: CASSGGGLAGGQETQYF. CDR3 bases: TGTGCCAGCAGCGGGGGGGGACTGGCTGGCGGCCAAGAGACCCAGTACTTC.

The chain employs TRBV6-5 and TRBJ1-3, with D perhaps matching TRBD1 (5 bases). The CDR3 sequence is 16 residues long. V was trimmed by 0 bases and J by 5 bases, leaving 14 bases between them. Germline V gene data show CDR1 as MNHEY and CDR2 as SVGAGI. The CDR3 loop is CASSYSSGRTRNTIYF. CDR3 bases: TGTGCCAGCAGTTACTCGTCAGGCAGGACAAGAAACACCATATATTTT.

The rearrangement links TRBV19 to TRBJ1-5; D may be TRBD1 (6 bases). CDR1 is LNHDA and CDR2 is SQIVND in the germline V gene (reference sequence). The CDR3 is 15 amino acids. Trimming cost V 4 bases and J 2 bases, with 12 bases left between them. CDR3 sequence reads: CASSKQGSGNQPQHF. The CDR3 DNA is TGTGCCAGTAGTAAACAGGGAAGTGGCAATCAGCCCCAGCATTTT.

The V and J genes are TRBV6-1 and TRBJ1-2; D perhaps matches TRBD1 (5 bases). From germline, CDR1 is MNHNS and CDR2 SASEGT. This CDR3 region has 15 residues. Between the trimmed V and J ends, which lost 1 base and 4 bases, there was a span of 13 bases. DNA for the CDR3: TGTGCCAGCAGTGAAGGTCCAGGGATGACCTATGGCTACACCTTC. Translating it yields CASSEGPGMTYGYTF.

The chain couples TRBV7-9 to TRBJ1-1, with D unresolved. This CDR3 contains 12 residues. Trimming took off 5 bases at V and 3 bases at J, with 7 bases between the two ends. The germline gives CDR1 SEHNR, CDR2 FQNEAQ (reference sequence). CDR3 sequence: CASSVRDTEAFF. DNA of the CDR3: TGTGCCAGCAGCGTCCGGGACACTGAAGCTTTCTTT.

J is TRBJ2-7 and V is TRBV19, with TRBD1 as a possible D gene (5 bases). The CDR3 covers 14 residues. Per germline, CDR1 LNHDA and CDR2 SQIVND (reference sequence). V lost 3 bases and J lost 3, with 12 bases in between. CDR3 in amino acids: CASSISGPIYEQYF. DNA for the CDR3: TGTGCCAGTAGTATTTCAGGGCCGATCTACGAGCAGTACTTC.

The rearrangement links TRBV7-2 to TRBJ2-7, with 8 bases aligning to TRBD1. V lost 5 bases and J lost 2; bases outside the gene matches: 8. The length of the CDR3 is 15 residues. Germline loops: CDR1 SGHTA, CDR2 FQGNSA. CDR3: CASSRTTGVAYEQYF. The CDR3 nucleotides read TGTGCCAGCAGCCGTACGACAGGGGTGGCCTACGAGCAGTACTTC.

This chain connects TRBV19 to TRBJ1-2; no firm D call. This CDR3 has 11 residues. Deletions cut 6 bases from V and 4 bases from J, with 6 bases between. CDR1 and CDR2 (germline): LNHDA, SQIVND (reference sequence). The CDR3 region is CASSGGYGYTF. In DNA, the CDR3 is TGTGCCAGTAGCGGAGGCTATGGCTACACCTTC.

Note on this clone: Other DNA sequences from this sample encode an identical CDR3 as well. The gene calls are TRBV5-1 and TRBJ2-5, with D possibly being TRBD1 or TRBD2 (6 bases each). The CDR3 is 13 amino acids. V was trimmed by 0 bases and J by 5 bases, leaving 8 bases between them. Per germline, CDR1 SGHRS and CDR2 YFSETQ. Here the CDR3 DNA reads TGCGCCAGCAGCTTGGCGGGGGCTGAGACCCAGTACTTC. Residues: CASSLAGAETQYF.

The chain couples TRBV10-3 to TRBJ1-1; D might be TRBD1 (5 bases). CDR1 is ENHRY and CDR2 is SYGVKD in the germline V gene. V was trimmed by 4 bases and J by 3 bases, leaving 12 bases between them. The CDR3 consists of 14 residues. CDR3 DNA sequence: TGTGCCATCAGTGCCTCGGACACTTACACTGAAGCTTTCTTT. This translates into CAISASDTYTEAFF.

This chain links TRBV29-1 with TRBJ2-1; D remains unclear. The germline V gene encodes CDR1 SQVTM and CDR2 ANQGSEA. V shed 3 bases and J shed 2 bases, with 8 bases lying between them. The CDR3 is 13 amino acids. DNA of the CDR3: TGCAGCGTTGACCTTGGCGCCTACAATGAGCAGTTCTTC. This encodes CSVDLGAYNEQFF.

This chain joins TRBV21-1 and TRBJ1-3. TRBV21-1 is recorded as a pseudogene. The CDR3 runs to 16 residues. This chain's CDR3 is CASSKSDMPSGNTIYF. CDR3 sequence (DNA): TGTGCCAGCAGCAAAAGCGACATGCCCTCTGGAAACACCATATATTTT.

The chain has TRBV7-7 and TRBJ2-1; D is unresolved. Germline V gives CDR1 SSHAT, CDR2 FNYEAQ (reference sequence). CDR3 length: 15 amino acids. V lost 1 base to trimming and J lost 4 bases, with 11 bases between them. The DNA for the CDR3 is TGTGCCAGCAGCTTAGATATTTCAGTTTACAATGAGCAGTTCTTC. It codes for CASSLDISVYNEQFF.

This clone was observed a few times. V usage is TRBV27 and J usage is TRBJ2-7; 9 bases agree with TRBD1. V trimming: 8 bases; J trimming: 6 bases; junction bases outside the gene matches: 11. CDR3 size: 14 residues. The germline V gene has CDR1 MNHEY and CDR2 SMNVEV (reference sequence). The CDR3 DNA follows: TGTGCCAGCGGACCCCGGGACAGGGCTTCCGAGCAGTACTTC. It translates to CASGPRDRASEQYF.